The 16 T cell receptor beta chains below were found in one sample sequenced in a study of blood T cell repertoires in COVID-19. The assay was immunoSEQ multiplex PCR, and TCRdb's table has in-frame clones only and misses some. This sample has 350,000 to 500,000 clones, with about 88% found just once. The sample consisted of PBMCs or T cells enriched from blood (not recorded which). The source of these receptors is a woman under 30 who had been exposed to COVID-19.

This clone was seen once. CDR3 DNA sequence: TGTGCCAGCAGCTTAGCCGCGGACAGGGTCTATGGCTACACCTTC. Residues: CASSLAADRVYGYTF. The V and J genes are TRBV7-2 and TRBJ1-2, with TRBD1 matching 8 bases. Germline V CDR1 and CDR2: SGHTA, FQGNSA. This CDR3 has 15 amino acids. V trimming: 0 bases; J trimming: 4 bases; junction bases outside the gene matches: 4.

CDR3 sequence (DNA): TGTGCCAGCACTCGGTCTTACGAGCAGTACTTC. Translating gives CASTRSYEQYF. V and J are TRBV11-2 and TRBJ2-7; D not resolved. The CDR3 consists of 11 residues. V lost 7 bases to trimming and J lost 4 bases, with 8 bases between them. From germline, CDR1 is SGHAT and CDR2 FQNNGV. Full variable domain (missing parts from reference TRBV11-2 and TRBJ2-7): EAGVAQSPRYKIIEKRQSVAFWCNPISGHATLYWYQQILGQGPKLLIQFQNNGVVDDSQLPKDRFSAERLKGVDSTLKIQPAKLEDSAVYLCASTRSYEQYFGPGTRLTVT.

The chain couples TRBV5-6 to TRBJ2-5, with D maybe TRBD1 (6 bases). This CDR3 comprises 14 residues. CDR1 SGHDT and CDR2 YYEEEE come from the germline V gene. The germline V and J ends were trimmed by 3 bases and 0 bases, with 9 bases remaining between them. The CDR3 is CASSSTGDQETQYF. CDR3 in DNA: TGTGCCAGCAGCTCGACAGGCGACCAAGAGACCCAGTACTTC.

The chain couples TRBV4-3 to TRBJ1-1; D remains unclear. Germline values: CDR1 LGHNA, CDR2 YSLEER. This CDR3 has 14 amino acids. With 3 bases removed from V and 3 bases from J, the gap between germline ends came to 11 bases. CDR3 DNA sequence: TGCGCCAGCAGCCACGGACGCGGGGACACTGAAGCTTTCTTT. This codes for CASSHGRGDTEAFF.

The V gene is TRBV5-1, the J gene TRBJ1-4; 7 nucleotides agree with TRBD1. Germline V gene data show CDR1 as SGHRS and CDR2 as YFSETQ. The CDR3 contains 14 residues. V was pared by 2 bases and J by 6 bases, with 4 bases of the junction left unmatched. The CDR3 here is CASSFGTDHEKLFF. Here the CDR3 DNA reads TGCGCCAGCAGCTTTGGGACAGACCATGAAAAACTGTTTTTT.

The rearrangement joins TRBV30 to TRBJ2-7; TRBD1 agrees at 11 bases. The V gene's germline CDR1 is GTSNPN and CDR2 SVGIG (reference sequence). This CDR3 is built from 18 residues. The V and J ends lost 1 base and 6 bases, in that order; junction bases with no gene match: 17. In nucleotides, the CDR3 is TGTGCCTGGAGTGCCAATCGAATTCTCGGGGACAGGGGGGTCGAGCAGTACTTC. Residues: CAWSANRILGDRGVEQYF.

This clone was recorded once. This chain links TRBV9 with TRBJ1-1; TRBD1 matches 9 bases. The germline CDR1 and CDR2 sequences are SGDLS and YYNGEE. Trimming took 0 bases from V and 4 from J; bases not matched to a gene: 7. The CDR3 is 16 amino acids. The CDR3 region is CASSVGTGGSFTEAFF. The CDR3 nucleotides are TGTGCCAGCAGCGTAGGAACAGGGGGCAGCTTCACTGAAGCTTTCTTT.

V is TRBV13 and J is TRBJ2-1; no firm D call. CDR1 PRHDT and CDR2 FYEKMQ come from the germline V gene (reference sequence). CDR3 length equals 12 residues. Deletions cut 5 bases from V and 9 bases from J, with 11 bases between. The CDR3 protein is CASSPQAPEQFF. The DNA of the CDR3 is TGTGCCAGCAGCCCCCAAGCCCCTGAGCAGTTCTTC.

This clone was seen just once. The chain recombines TRBV11-3 with TRBJ2-3, with 7 bases lining up with TRBD1. The CDR3 length is 13 residues. Germline values: CDR1 SGHNT, CDR2 YENEEA. V trimming: 7 bases; J trimming: 1 base; junction bases outside the gene matches: 2. The CDR3 DNA sequence: TGTGCCAGCAAGGGGACAGGCACAGATACGCAGTATTTT. Protein product: CASKGTGTDTQYF.

This chain joins TRBV6-5 and TRBJ2-1; 15 bases map to TRBD2. Germline CDR1 is MNHEY and CDR2 is SVGAGI. V gave up 6 bases and J gave up 8 bases; unmatched junction bases: 5. The CDR3 consists of 15 residues. Written as DNA, the CDR3 is TGTGCCAGCAGGGGACTAGCGGGGGGCGTTGATGAGCAGTTCTTC. Protein product: CASRGLAGGVDEQFF.

This clone is a singleton in its sample. The chain combines TRBV27 with TRBJ2-1; D gene ambiguous. Germline V gives CDR1 MNHEY, CDR2 SMNVEV (reference sequence). The CDR3 is 16 amino acids. V was pared by 0 bases and J by 0 bases, with 9 bases between. The CDR3 nucleotides are TGTGCCAGCAGTTTATCATACACAAGCTCCTACAATGAGCAGTTCTTC. It translates to CASSLSYTSSYNEQFF.

The gene calls are TRBV6-5 and TRBJ1-1; D is undetermined. Looked up from germline, CDR1 is MNHEY and CDR2 is SVGAGI. The CDR3 extends over 15 amino acids. V gave up 2 bases and J gave up 1 base, with 11 bases separating them. CDR3 sequence reads: CASSYHGSRNTEAFF. The CDR3 nucleotides are TGTGCCAGCAGTTACCACGGGTCACGGAACACTGAAGCTTTCTTT.

The V call is TRBV11-2, the J call TRBJ2-1; TRBD2 might be the D (5 bases). V gave up 1 base and J gave up 9 bases, with 10 bases separating them. This CDR3 has 13 residues. CDR1 and CDR2 (germline): SGHAT, FQNNGV. CDR3 DNA: TGTGCCAGCAGCTTAGCGGGGTGGCGTGAGCAGTTCTTC. Its translation is CASSLAGWREQFF.

Details on this clone: The same CDR3 is also encoded by other DNA sequences in this sample. The CDR3 protein is CSVTDYGYTF. Written as DNA, the CDR3 is TGCAGCGTCACAGACTATGGCTACACCTTC. The chain links TRBV29-1 to TRBJ1-2, with D unclear. Trimming stripped 6 bases from V and 3 bases from J, with 5 bases between. Germline V gene lookup returns CDR1 SQVTM and CDR2 ANQGSEA. The CDR3 is 10 amino acids.

The chain carries TRBV11-3 and TRBJ2-1; 8 positions match TRBD2. V lost 0 bases, J lost 9 bases, and 7 bases stayed unmatched. Germline lookup yields CDR1 SGHNT and CDR2 YENEEA. The CDR3 has 15 amino acids. The CDR3: CASSLDEGSGSEQFF. The CDR3 DNA reads as TGTGCCAGCAGCTTAGATGAGGGAAGCGGGAGTGAGCAGTTCTTC.

As to this clone: Other DNA sequences in the same sample also yield this CDR3. This chain connects TRBV6-5 to TRBJ2-7; 9 nucleotides agree with TRBD1. V lost 5 bases, J lost 1 base, and 6 bases stayed unmatched. The CDR3 runs to 15 residues. Germline V gene sequence: CDR1 MNHEY, CDR2 SVGAGI. The CDR3 spells CASSLRGTGSYEQYF. CDR3 in DNA: TGTGCCAGCAGTCTACGCGGGACAGGGTCCTACGAGCAGTACTTC.